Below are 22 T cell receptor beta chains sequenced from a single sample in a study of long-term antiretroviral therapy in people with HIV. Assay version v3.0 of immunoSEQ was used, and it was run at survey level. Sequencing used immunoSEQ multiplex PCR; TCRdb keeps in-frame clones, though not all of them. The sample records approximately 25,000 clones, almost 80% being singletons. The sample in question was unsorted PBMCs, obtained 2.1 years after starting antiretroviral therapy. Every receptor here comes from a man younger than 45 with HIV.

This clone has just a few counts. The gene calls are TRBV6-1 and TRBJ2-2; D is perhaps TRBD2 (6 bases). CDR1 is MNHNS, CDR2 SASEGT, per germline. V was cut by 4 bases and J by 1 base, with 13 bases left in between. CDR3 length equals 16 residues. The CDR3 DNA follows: TGTGCCAGCAGTGGGAGGGCGGGGATGAACACCGGGGAGCTGTTTTTT. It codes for CASSGRAGMNTGELFF.

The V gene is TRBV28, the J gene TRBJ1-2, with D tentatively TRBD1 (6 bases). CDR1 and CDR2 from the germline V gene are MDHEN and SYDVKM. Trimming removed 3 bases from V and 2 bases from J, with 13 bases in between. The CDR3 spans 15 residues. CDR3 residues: CASSFQTGTNYGYTF. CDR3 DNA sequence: TGTGCCAGCAGTTTCCAAACCGGGACAAACTATGGCTACACCTTC.

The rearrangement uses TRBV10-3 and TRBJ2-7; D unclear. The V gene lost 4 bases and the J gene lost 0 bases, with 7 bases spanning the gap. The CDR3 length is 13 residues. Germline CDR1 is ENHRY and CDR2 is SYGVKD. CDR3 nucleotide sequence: TGTGCCATCAGTGGCTCTGGCTCCTACGAGCAGTACTTC. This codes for CAISGSGSYEQYF.

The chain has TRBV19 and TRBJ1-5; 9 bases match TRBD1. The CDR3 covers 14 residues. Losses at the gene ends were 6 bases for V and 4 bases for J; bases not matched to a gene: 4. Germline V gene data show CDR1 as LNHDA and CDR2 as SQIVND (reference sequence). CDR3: CASSHGTGNQPQHF. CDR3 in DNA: TGTGCCAGTAGCCACGGGACAGGGAATCAGCCCCAGCATTTT.

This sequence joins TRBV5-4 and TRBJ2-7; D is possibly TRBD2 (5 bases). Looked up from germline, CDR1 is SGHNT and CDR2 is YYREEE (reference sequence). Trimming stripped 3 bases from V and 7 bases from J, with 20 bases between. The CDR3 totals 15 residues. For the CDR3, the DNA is TGTGCCAGCAGCTCCCCCCGGCGGGCCCCGGGGGAGCAGTACTTC. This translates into CASSSPRRAPGEQYF.

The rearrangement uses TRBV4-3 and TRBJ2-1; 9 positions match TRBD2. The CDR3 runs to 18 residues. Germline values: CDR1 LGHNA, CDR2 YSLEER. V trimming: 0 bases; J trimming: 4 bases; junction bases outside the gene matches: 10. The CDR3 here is CASSQEYPPSGIYNEQFF. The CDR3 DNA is TGCGCCAGCAGCCAAGAGTATCCTCCTAGCGGGATTTACAATGAGCAGTTCTTC.

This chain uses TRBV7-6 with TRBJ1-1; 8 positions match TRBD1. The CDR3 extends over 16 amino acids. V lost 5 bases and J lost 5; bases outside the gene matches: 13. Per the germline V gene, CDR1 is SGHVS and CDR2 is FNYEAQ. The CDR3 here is CASSPGQGLRGTEAFF. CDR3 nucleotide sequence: TGTGCCAGCAGCCCAGGACAGGGCCTTCGCGGGACTGAAGCTTTCTTT.

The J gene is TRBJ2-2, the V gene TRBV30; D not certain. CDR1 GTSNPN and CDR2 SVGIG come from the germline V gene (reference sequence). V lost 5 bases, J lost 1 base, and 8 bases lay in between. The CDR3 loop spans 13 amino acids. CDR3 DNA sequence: TGTGCCTGGCCCGAGTGGAACACCGGGGAGCTGTTTTTT. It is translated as CAWPEWNTGELFF.

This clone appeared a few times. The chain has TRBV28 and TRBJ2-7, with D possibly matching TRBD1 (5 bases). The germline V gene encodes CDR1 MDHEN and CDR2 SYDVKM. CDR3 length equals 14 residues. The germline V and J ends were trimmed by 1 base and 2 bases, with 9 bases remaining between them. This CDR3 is CASSLFTGTYEQYF. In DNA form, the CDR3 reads TGTGCCAGCAGTTTATTTACAGGAACCTACGAGCAGTACTTC.

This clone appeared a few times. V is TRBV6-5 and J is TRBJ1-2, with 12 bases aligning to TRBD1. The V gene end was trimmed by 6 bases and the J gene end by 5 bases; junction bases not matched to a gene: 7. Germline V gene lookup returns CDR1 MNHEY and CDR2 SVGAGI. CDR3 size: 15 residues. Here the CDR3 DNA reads TGTGCCAGCAGGGAGGGACAGGGGGCGCGGTATGGCTACACCTTC. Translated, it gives CASREGQGARYGYTF.

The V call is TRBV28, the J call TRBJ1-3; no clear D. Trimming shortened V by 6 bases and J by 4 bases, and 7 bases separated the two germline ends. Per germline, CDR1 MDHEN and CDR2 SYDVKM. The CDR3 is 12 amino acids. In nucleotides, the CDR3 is TGTGCCAGCAGCCCACAAGGAAACACCATATATTTT. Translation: CASSPQGNTIYF.

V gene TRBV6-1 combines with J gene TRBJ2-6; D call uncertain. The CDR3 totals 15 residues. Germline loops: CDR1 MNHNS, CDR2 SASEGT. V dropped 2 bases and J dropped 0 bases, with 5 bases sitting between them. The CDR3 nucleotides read TGTGCCAGCAGTGAACAGCCCTCTGGGGCCAACGTCCTGACTTTC. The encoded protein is CASSEQPSGANVLTF.

CDR3 coding DNA: TGTGCCAGTAGACTCAGAGGGGTGGCGGAAAAACTGTTTTTT. Protein sequence: CASRLRGVAEKLFF. This chain links TRBV19 with TRBJ1-4; D may be TRBD1 (5 bases). Trimming cost V 6 bases and J 8 bases, with 16 bases left between them. Germline V gene lookup returns CDR1 LNHDA and CDR2 SQIVND (reference sequence). CDR3 length: 14 residues.

CDR3 sequence: CASSLTWPATEAFF. CDR3 bases: TGTGCCAGCAGTTTAACATGGCCGGCCACTGAAGCTTTCTTT. The rearrangement joins TRBV27 to TRBJ1-1, with D uncertain. CDR3 length equals 14 residues. The germline V gene has CDR1 MNHEY and CDR2 SMNVEV (reference sequence). V was clipped by 2 bases and J by 4 bases, with 11 bases between them.

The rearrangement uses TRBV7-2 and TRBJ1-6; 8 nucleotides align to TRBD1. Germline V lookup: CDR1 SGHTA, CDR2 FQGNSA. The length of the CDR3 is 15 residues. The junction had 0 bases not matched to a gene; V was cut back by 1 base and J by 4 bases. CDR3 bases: TGTGCCAGCAGCTTAGACAGGGGGTATAATTCACCCCTCCACTTT. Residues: CASSLDRGYNSPLHF.

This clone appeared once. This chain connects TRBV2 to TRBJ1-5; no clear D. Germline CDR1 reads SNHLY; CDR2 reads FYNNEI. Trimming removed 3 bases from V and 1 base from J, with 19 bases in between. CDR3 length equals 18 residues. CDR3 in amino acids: CASSDGMTRPGSNQPQHF. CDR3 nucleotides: TGTGCCAGCAGTGACGGGATGACAAGACCGGGGAGCAATCAGCCCCAGCATTTT.

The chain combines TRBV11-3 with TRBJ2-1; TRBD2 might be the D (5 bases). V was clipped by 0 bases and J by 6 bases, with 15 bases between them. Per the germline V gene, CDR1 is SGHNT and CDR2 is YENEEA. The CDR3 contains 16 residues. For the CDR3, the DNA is TGTGCCAGCAGCTTAGAAGGCGGGTCGAGTGTCAATGAGCAGTTCTTC. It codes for CASSLEGGSSVNEQFF.

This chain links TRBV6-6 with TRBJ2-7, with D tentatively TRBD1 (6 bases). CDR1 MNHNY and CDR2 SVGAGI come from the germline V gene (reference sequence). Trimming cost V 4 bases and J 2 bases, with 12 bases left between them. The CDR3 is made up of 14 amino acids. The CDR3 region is CASSSSTGAYEQYF. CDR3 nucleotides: TGTGCCAGCAGTTCCTCGACAGGTGCCTACGAGCAGTACTTC.

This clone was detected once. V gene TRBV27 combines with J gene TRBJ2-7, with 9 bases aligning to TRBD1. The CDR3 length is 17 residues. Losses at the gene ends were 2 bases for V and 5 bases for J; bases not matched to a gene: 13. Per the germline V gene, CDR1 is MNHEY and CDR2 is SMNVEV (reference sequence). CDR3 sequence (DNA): TGTGCCAGCAGTTTAAGAATTTCTGGGACAGGGTTCAACGAGCAGTACTTC. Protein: CASSLRISGTGFNEQYF.

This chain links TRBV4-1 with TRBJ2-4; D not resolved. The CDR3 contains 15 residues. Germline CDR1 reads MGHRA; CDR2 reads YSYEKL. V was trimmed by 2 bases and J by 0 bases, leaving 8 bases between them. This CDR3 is CASSQRWLAKNIQYF. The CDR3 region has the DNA TGCGCCAGCAGCCAAAGGTGGCTAGCCAAAAACATTCAGTACTTC.

The DNA for the CDR3 is TGTGCCAGCAGGGGCGCCCTACAGGGATTTTACTCCTACGAGCAGTACTTC. It translates to CASRGALQGFYSYEQYF. The chain links TRBV28 to TRBJ2-7; D perhaps matches TRBD1 (6 bases). Germline CDR1 reads MDHEN; CDR2 reads SYDVKM. The CDR3 covers 17 residues. The V end lost 6 bases, the J end lost 0 bases, and 21 bases lay between the germline ends.

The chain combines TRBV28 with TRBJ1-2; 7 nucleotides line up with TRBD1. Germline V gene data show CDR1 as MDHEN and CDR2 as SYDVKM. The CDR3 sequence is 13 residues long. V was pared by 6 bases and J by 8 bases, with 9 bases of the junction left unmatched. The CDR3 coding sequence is TGTGCCAGCAGGACAGGGTCTGTAATCGGCTACACCTTC. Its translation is CASRTGSVIGYTF.